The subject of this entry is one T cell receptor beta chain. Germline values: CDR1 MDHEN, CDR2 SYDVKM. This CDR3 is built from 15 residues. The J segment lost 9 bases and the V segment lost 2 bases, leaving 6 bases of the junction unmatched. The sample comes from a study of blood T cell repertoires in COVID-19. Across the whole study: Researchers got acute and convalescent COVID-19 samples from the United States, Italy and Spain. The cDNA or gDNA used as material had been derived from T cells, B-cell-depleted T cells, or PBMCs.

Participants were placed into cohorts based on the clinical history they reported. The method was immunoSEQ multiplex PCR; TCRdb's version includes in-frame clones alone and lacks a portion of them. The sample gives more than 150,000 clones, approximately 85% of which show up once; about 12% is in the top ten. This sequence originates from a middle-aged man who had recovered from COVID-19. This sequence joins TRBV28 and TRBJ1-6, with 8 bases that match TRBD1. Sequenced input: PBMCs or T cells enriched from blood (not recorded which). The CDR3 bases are TGTGCCAGCAGTTTAGCAGGGGGCTCCAGTTCACCCCTCCACTTT. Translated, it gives CASSLAGGSSSPLHF.